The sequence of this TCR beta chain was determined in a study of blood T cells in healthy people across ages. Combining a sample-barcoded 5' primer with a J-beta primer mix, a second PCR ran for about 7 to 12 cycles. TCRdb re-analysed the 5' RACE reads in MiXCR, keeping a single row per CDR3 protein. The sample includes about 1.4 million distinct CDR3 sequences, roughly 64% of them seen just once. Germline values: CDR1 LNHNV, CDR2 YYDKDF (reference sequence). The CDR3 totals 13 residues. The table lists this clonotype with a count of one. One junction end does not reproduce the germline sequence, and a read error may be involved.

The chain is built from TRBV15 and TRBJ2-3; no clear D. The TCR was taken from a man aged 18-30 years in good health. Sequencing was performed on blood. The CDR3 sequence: CATRRDLSGTQYF. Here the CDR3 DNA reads TGTGCCACCAGAAGAGATCTATCAGGTACGCAGTATTTT.